Listed here is a single TCR beta chain. The target antigen is unknown. This sample was taken from a study of T cells expressing NK-cell markers. Study in general: Source material for TCR beta repertoires consisted of sorted CD3+CD56+NKG2C+, CD3+CD56+NKG2C- and CD3+CD56-NKG2C+ T cells. Among the eight sequenced donors, seven tested HCMV-seropositive and one tested seronegative.

This CDR3 is 17 amino acids long. Germline V gene lookup returns CDR1 LGHNT and CDR2 FRNRAP. General study points: For a few donors, these clonotypes were likewise the leading ones in the CD3+CD56-NKG2C+ fraction. Dominant NKG2C+ clonotypes were found to form roughly 1.0-7.0% of CD8+ T cells in six donors.

TCRdb processed the 5' RACE reads again and assigns one entry to each CDR3 protein, with no DNA. The specimen's table records 400,000 to 550,000 distinct CDR3 sequences. This TCR came from a woman between 18 and 75 years old in good health. Sample: blood T cells: a sorted CD56 or NKG2C T cell subset, CD4+ or CD8+ T cells, or bulk PBMC T cells (not recorded which). The chain has TRBV12-5 and TRBJ1-1; absent DNA, TCRdb's TRBD1 call cannot be checked. The CDR3 here is CASGRGGQGAGNTEAFF.